This T cell receptor (beta chain) was captured by sequencing in a study of STAT5B mutations in CD4+ large granular lymphocyte leukemia. The survey-level immunoSEQ assay was used. Here immunoSEQ multiplex PCR was the method, and the copy in TCRdb shows in-frame clones only, minus some. Here the sample spans approximately 20,000 clones, 82% being singletons. This clonotype was sampled from a human donor in good health. The sequencing sample was made of CD4+ T cells from blood buffy coats.

In DNA, the CDR3 is TGTGCCAGCAGCAAAGGGAATATGAACACTGAAGCTTTCTTT. Protein: CASSKGNMNTEAFF. V is TRBV7-2 and J is TRBJ1-1, with no clear D. Germline CDR1 reads SGHTA; CDR2 reads FQGNSA. V gave up 5 bases and J gave up 0 bases, with 10 bases separating them. The CDR3 extends over 14 amino acids.